This record concerns one T cell receptor beta chain sequence. Its antigen is unknown. The sample holds no much larger clone one base away, and base qualities are not on file. The collaborating institutions used their own protocols to collect whole blood in K2EDTA tubes. For TCRbeta analysis, collaborators shipped samples as frozen whole blood, isolated PBMCs, or DNA extracted from either of those sample types. These data belong to a study of blood T cell repertoires in COVID-19 (TCRdb year 2020). Study-wide context: Samples covering the acute and convalescent phases of COVID-19 were provided by collaborators in the United States, Italy and Spain. The prospective study material was composed of cDNA or gDNA derived from T cells, B-cell-depleted T cells, or PBMCs. The dataset comprised deeply sampled blood TCRbeta repertoires from subjects exposed to, actively infected with, or recovered from COVID-19. The repertoires were released in a freely available public database intended as a resource for research on the immune response to SARS-CoV-2. The samples were drawn from two sources: the first 160 participants of the ongoing ImmuneRACE study, and 950 to 1,500 subjects contributed by 6 global collaborators. Sample metadata almost always included a de-identified subject ID, COVID-19 status, age in years and sex. Where available, HLA class I and class II types were obtained from metadata supplied by the sample provider rather than from assay-based typing. Broader findings and caveats from the paper: Clinical and demographic metadata were provided uncurated, with the amount varying by source and participant.

Reading the germline V gene gives CDR1 SGHAT and CDR2 FQNNGV. Germline trimming: 5 bases from V, 0 bases from J; junction bases outside gene matches: 4. From its cysteine to its phenylalanine, the CDR3 spans 15 amino acids. Only the CDR3 DNA is retained, 45 bases long and in frame from the first base. TCRbeta CDR3 regions were amplified from genomic DNA by means of the immunoSEQ Assay, a bias-controlled multiplex PCR. In the paper's pipeline: The number of nucleated cells in each sample was estimated by amplification of reference gene primers within the assay. Sequence reads were collapsed and filtered to measure the absolute abundance of every unique TCRbeta CDR3 rearrangement. For each sample, productive Simpson clonality was calculated as the square root of Simpson's diversity index over productive rearrangements. The source is immuneACCESS, and TCRdb retained only in-frame sequences with V and J called. Part of the clones is not carried over; for the studies checked, unresolved V genes explain less than half of this, and the remainder is unexplained. V and J calls and clone size are given by that table; D and trimming were obtained from the DNA. The sample has around 190,000 clones on record, 84% of them singletons. Of the sample, around 6.8% falls within the top ten clones.

Sequences were obtained from peripheral blood. The sequence derives from a human donor in a cohort sampled during active COVID-19. The chain is assembled from TRBV11-2 and TRBJ2-7, with TRBD1 matching 10 junction bases. The DNA reads as follows: TGTGCCAGCAGCATCGACAGGGGGCGCTCCTACGAGCAGTACTTC. It codes for CASSIDRGRSYEQYF.